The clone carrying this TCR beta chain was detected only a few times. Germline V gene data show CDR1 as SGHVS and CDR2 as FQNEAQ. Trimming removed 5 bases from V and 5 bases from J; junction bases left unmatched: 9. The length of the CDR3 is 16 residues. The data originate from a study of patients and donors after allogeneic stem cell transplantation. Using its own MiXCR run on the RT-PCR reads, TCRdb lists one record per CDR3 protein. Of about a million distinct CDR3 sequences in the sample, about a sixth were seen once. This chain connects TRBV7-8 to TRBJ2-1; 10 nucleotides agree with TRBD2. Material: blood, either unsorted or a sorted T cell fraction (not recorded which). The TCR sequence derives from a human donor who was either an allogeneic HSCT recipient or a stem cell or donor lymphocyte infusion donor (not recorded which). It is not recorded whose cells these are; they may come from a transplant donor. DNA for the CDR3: TGTGCCAGCAGCCCCCCCATAGCGGGGGGTGACAATGAGCAGTTCTTC. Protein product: CASSPPIAGGDNEQFF.